This T cell receptor (beta chain) was observed in a study of blood T cell repertoires in COVID-19. Study in general: Sites in the United States, Italy and Spain provided acute and convalescent COVID-19 samples.

Germline V gene data show CDR1 as MNHEY and CDR2 as SVGEGT. V shed 5 bases, J shed 5 bases, and the junction held 11 bases outside the gene matches. CDR3 length: 16 amino acids. Authors' analysis steps: Amplifying reference gene primers gave estimates of nucleated cell counts. TCRdb keeps only in-frame clones here, not all; method: immunoSEQ multiplex PCR. Clone size and the V and J calls come from that table; the DNA yielded D and trimming. Of 39,000 or so clones in the sample, approximately 78% were seen once. The origin of this receptor is a man in his sixties in a cohort sampled during active COVID-19. The J gene is TRBJ2-2, the V gene TRBV6-2 or TRBV6-3; 7 nucleotides agree with TRBD1. Sequences were obtained from peripheral blood. The CDR3, as DNA: TGTGCCAGCAGTGACCTGACAGGGAGTAGAACCGGGGAGCTGTTTTTT. As protein: CASSDLTGSRTGELFF.